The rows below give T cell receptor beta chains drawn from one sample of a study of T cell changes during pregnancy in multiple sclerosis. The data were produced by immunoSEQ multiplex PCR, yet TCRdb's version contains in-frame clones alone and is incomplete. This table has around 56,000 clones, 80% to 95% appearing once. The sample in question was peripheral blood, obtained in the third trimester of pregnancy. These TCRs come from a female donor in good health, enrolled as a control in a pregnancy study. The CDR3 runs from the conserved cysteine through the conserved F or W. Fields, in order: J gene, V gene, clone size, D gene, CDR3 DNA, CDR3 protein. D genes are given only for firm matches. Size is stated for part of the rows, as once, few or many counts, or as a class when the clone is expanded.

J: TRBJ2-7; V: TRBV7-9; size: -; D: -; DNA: TGTGCCAGCGCTCCCAGCGGCTACGAGCAGTACTTC; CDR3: CASAPSGYEQYF
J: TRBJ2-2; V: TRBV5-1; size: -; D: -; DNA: TGCGCCAGCCTCAGGGGCCCCCTGGGGGGGGAGCTGTTTTTT; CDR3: CASLRGPLGGELFF
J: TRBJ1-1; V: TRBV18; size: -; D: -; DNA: TGTGCCAGCTCACCACTCCGGAACACTGAAGCTTTCTTT; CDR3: CASSPLRNTEAFF
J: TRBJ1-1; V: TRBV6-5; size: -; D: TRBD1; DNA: TGTGCCAGCAGTACTACAGGGGGGACTGAAGCTTTCTTT; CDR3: CASSTTGGTEAFF
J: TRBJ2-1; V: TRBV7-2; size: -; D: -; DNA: TGTGCCAGCAGCTTAGCCGGGGGACAGAATGAGCAGTTCTTC; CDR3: CASSLAGGQNEQFF
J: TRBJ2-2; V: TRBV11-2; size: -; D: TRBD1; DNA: TGTGCCAGCAGCTCGCAAGGGACAGCCGGGGAGCTGTTTTTT; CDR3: CASSSQGTAGELFF
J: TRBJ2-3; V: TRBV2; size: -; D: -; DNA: TGTGCCAGGAGGGATGTAGATACGCAGTATTTT; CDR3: CARRDVDTQYF
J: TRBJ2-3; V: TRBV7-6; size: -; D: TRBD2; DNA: TGTGCCAGCAGCTTAGGTGGAGCGGGAGGGCCAACAGATACGCAGTATTTT; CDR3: CASSLGGAGGPTDTQYF
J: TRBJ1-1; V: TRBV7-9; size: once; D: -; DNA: TGTGCCAGCAGCTTAGAGAGCGTGCGGGCTGAAGCTTTCTTT; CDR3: CASSLESVRAEAFF
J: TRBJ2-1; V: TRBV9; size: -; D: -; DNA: TGTGCCAGCAGCGTAGTGGGCTCGTCCAATGAGCAGTTCTTC; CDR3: CASSVVGSSNEQFF
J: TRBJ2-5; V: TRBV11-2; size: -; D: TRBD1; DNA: TGTGCCAGCAGCTTAAACAGGGGAGCCGGAGAGACCCAGTACTTC; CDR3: CASSLNRGAGETQYF
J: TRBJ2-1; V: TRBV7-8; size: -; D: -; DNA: TGTGCCAGCAGCTTAGAGGGACTCTTATATACAATGGAGCAGTTCTTC; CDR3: CASSLEGLLYTMEQFF
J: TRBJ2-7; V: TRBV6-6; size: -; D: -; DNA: TGTGCCAGCGGGGAGGCAGGGAATCGGTACGAGCAGTACTTC; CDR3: CASGEAGNRYEQYF
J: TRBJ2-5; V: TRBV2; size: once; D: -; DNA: TGTGCCAGCAGGCCGGACGAGGGTGAGACCCAGTACTTC; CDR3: CASRPDEGETQYF
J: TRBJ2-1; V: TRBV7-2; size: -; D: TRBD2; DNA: TGTGCCAGCAGCTTAACCACTAGCGGGAGATACAATGAGCAGTTCTTC; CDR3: CASSLTTSGRYNEQFF
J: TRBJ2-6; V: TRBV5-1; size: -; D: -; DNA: TGCGCCAGCAGCTTGGTAGCTGGGGCCAACGTCCTGACTTTC; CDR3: CASSLVAGANVLTF
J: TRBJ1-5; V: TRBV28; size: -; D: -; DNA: TGTGCCAGCAGTTTTAGTCAGGGTGTCCGGCCCCAGCATTTT; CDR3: CASSFSQGVRPQHF
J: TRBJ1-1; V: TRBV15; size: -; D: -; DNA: TGTGCCACCAGCAGAGCCGGTACCCAAGGGGTCGGAGCTTTCTTT; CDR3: CATSRAGTQGVGAFF
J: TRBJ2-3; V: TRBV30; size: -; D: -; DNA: TGTGCCTGGAGTAGGGGACTTAGCACAGATACGCAGTATTTT; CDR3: CAWSRGLSTDTQYF
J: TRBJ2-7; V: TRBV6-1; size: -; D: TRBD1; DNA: TGTGCCAGCAGTGAAGCCCCGACAGGGTTCTACGAGCAGTACTTC; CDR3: CASSEAPTGFYEQYF
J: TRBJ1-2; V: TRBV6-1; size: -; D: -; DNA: TGTGCCAGCAGTCCGAATGGAGGCTATGGCTACACCTTC; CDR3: CASSPNGGYGYTF
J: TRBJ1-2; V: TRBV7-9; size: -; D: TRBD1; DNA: TGTGCCAGCAGCTTAGCGACAGGGACCTATGGCTACACCTTC; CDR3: CASSLATGTYGYTF
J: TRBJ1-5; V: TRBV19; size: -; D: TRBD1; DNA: TGTGCCAGTGCGGGACAGGGTAGCAATCAGCCCCAGCATTTT; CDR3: CASAGQGSNQPQHF
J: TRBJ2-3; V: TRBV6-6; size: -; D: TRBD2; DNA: TGTGCCAGCAGTCTAGCGGGAGGGCCCGGGGATACGCAGTATTTT; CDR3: CASSLAGGPGDTQYF
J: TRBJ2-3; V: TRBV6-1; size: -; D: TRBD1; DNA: TGTGCCAGCAGTGCCGGGACAGTTGGGTCAGATACGCAGTATTTT; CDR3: CASSAGTVGSDTQYF
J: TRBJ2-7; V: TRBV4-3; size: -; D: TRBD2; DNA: TGCGCCAGCAGCCGGCAACTAGCGGGGGAAGACGAGCAGTACTTC; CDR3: CASSRQLAGEDEQYF
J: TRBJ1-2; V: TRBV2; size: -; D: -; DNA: TGTGCCAGCAGGGGGGGGGACTATGGCTACACCTTC; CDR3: CASRGGDYGYTF
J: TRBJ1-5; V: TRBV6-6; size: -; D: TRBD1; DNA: TGTGCCAGCTCCGGGACAGGGAATCAGCCCCAGCATTTT; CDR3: CASSGTGNQPQHF
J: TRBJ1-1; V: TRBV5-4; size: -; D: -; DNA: TGTGCCAGCGATCCAAACCCAGGGGTCACTGAAGCTTTCTTT; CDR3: CASDPNPGVTEAFF
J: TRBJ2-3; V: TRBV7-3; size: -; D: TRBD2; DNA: TGTGCCAGCAGCTTAGCGGGAGACGCAGATACGCAGTATTTT; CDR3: CASSLAGDADTQYF
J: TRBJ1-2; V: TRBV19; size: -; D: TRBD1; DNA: TGTGCCAGTAGTATAGGGCGACAGGGCGGCTATGGCTACACCTTC; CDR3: CASSIGRQGGYGYTF
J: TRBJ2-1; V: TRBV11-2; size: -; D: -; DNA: TGTGCCAGCAGCTTAGATAAGGGGCCGAGCTCCTACAATGAGCAGTTCTTC; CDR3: CASSLDKGPSSYNEQFF
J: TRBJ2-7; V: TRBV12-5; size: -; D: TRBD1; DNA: TGTGCTAGTGGTTTCACGACAGGGCCTTCGTACTTC; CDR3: CASGFTTGPSYF
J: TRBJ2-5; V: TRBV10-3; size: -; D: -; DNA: TGTGCCATCAGTGAGTCTCAGCAAGAGACCCAGTACTTC; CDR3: CAISESQQETQYF
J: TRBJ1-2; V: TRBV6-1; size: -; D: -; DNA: TGTGCCAGCAGTGAGGACAGTCCAAGGATCTATGGCTACACCTTC; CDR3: CASSEDSPRIYGYTF
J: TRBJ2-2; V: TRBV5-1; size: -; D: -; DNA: TGCGCCAGCAGCTTTCATGTAGCCGGGGAGCTGTTTTTT; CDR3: CASSFHVAGELFF
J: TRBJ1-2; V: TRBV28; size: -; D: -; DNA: TGTGCCAGCACCCCGACGTACAGGGAGGGCTACACCTTC; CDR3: CASTPTYREGYTF
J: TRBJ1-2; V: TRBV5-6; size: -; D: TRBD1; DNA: TGTGCCAGCAGCCTGTTGACAGGGGGGGATGGCTACACCTTC; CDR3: CASSLLTGGDGYTF
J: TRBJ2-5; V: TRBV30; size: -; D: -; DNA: TGTGCCTGGAGTCTTCTAGGGGGGACCCAGTACTTC; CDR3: CAWSLLGGTQYF
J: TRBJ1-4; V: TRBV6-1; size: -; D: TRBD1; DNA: TGTGCCAGCAGGGAACCGGGACAGGGAGTCCTGTTTTTT; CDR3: CASREPGQGVLFF
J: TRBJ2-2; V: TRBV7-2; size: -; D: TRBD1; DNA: TGTGCCAGCAGCTTAAGGGGGCAATCCACCGGGGAGCTGTTTTTT; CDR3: CASSLRGQSTGELFF